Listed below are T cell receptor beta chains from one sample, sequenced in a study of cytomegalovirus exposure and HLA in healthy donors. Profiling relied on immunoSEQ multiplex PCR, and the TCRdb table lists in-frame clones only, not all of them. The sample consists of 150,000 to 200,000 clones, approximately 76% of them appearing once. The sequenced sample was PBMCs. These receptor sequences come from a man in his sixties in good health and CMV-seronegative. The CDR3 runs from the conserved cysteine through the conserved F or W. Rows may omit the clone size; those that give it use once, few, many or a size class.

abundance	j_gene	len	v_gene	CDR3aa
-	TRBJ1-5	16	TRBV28	CASRFFQGQVSQPQHF
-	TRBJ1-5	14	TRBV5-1	CASSLVGGDQPQHF
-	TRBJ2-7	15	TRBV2	CASSATRDSPYEQYF
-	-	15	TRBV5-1	CASSPPREFSYEQYF
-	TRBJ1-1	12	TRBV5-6	CASTYAGTEAFF
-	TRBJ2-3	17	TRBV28	CASRPGGLAGDTDTQYF
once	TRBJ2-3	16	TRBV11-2	CASSILAGASTDTQYF
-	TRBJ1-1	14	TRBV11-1	CASSEGQGAGAAFF
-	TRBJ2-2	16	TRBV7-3	CASSPAGFPNTGELFF
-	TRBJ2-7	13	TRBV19	CASKGTGLTEQYF
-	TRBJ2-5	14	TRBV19	CASSQDRGQETQYF
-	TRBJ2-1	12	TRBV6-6	CASSYPNNEQFF
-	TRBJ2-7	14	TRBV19	CASSIFPDSYEQYF
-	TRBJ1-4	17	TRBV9	CASSVSPQGFTNEKLFF
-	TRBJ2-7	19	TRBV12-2	CASRLEDWVAGGPFHEQYF
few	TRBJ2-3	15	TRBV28	CASSQGSGGTDTQYF
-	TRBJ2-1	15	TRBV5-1	CASSTGTGDINEQFF
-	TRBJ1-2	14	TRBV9	CASSGRTSLYGYTF
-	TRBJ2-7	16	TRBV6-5	CASSYFRGQGRNEQYF
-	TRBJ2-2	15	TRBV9	CASSVTTGGPGELFF
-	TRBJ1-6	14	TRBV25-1	CASTLDRGASPLHF
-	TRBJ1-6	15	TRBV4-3	CASSQEWGPNSPLHF
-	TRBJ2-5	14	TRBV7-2	CASSSSGPQETQYF
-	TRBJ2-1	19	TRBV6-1	CASSAYGRLAGDAHNEQFF
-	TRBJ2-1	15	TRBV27	CASSSQESSYNEQFF
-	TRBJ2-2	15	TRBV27	CASSRSFTSTGELFF
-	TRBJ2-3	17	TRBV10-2	CASSELAGKPAPDTQYF
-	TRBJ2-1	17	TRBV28	CASSLELAEETYNEQFF
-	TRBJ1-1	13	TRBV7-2	CASSFAGNTEAFF
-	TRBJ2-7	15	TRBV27	CASSLVGQGVSEQYF
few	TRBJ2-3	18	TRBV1	CTSSQEYQTSGSTDTQYF
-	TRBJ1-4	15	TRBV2	CASSDLTGTNEKLFF
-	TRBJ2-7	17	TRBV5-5	CASSLVHSGQDSYEQYF
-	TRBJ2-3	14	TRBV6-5	CGKTLTSDPDTQYF
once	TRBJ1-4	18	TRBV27	CASSSGTGVRSTNEKLFF
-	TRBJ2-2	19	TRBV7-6	CASSSGLAGGEMNTGELFF
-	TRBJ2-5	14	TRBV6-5	CASSYDGQRGTQYF
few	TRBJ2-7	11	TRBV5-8	CASSRLYEQYF
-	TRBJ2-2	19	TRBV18	CASSPNSGTSGRNTGELFF
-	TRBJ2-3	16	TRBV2	CASRIAGDNPTDTQYF
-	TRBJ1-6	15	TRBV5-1	CASSLVSGNNSPLHF
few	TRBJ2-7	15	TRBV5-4	CASSRGTSGVYEQYF
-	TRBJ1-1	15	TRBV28	CASSNNRAWDTEAFF